A selection of T cell receptor beta chains follows, all from one sample in a study of blood T cell repertoires in COVID-19. The repertoire was sequenced with immunoSEQ multiplex PCR; TCRdb's copy has only in-frame clones and lacks some. Of about 220,000 clones in the sample, about 79% were seen once. Input material: peripheral blood. The receptor source for this set is a man aged 50 to 60 with active or convalescent COVID-19. The conserved cysteine and the conserved F or W are not part of the CDR3 here.

ASSPLYRGEYQETQY TRBJ2-5 TRBV27
ASSEGRQETQY TRBJ2-5 TRBV2
ASSLTGGSNQPQH TRBJ1-5 TRBV7-6
ASSPWAETSLETQY TRBJ2-5 TRBV18
ASSLAPSYEQF TRBJ2-1 TRBV7-8
AWTTIRDRGTFNQPQH TRBJ1-5 TRBV30
ASSPDRQETQY TRBJ2-5 TRBV18
ASEGRAGDQPQH TRBJ1-5 TRBV12-5
ASSHRNLADGANVLT TRBJ2-6 TRBV4-1
ASSQGVPWQDTDTQY TRBJ2-3 TRBV14
ASSHQPGLAVYNEQF TRBJ2-1 TRBV3-1/TRBV3-2
ASSFQASYNEQF TRBJ2-1 TRBV7-9
ASSLNNRGGYEQY TRBJ2-7 TRBV13
ASSPWGGEEKLF TRBJ1-4 TRBV7-2
ASSPTTGTYGYT TRBJ1-2 TRBV18
ASRRQYINYGYT TRBJ1-2 TRBV28
ASSPWGGQETQY TRBJ2-5 TRBV5-1
ASTQTGAGDTQY TRBJ2-3 TRBV27
ASSRTSTNEQF TRBJ2-1 TRBV7-2
ASSLAGSGNTIY TRBJ1-3 TRBV7-9
ASSYSAGSHTGELF TRBJ2-2 TRBV6-2/TRBV6-3
SVVLLNSYEQY TRBJ2-7 TRBV29-1
ASSEYTASGEDTQY TRBJ2-3 TRBV6-1
ASSATAGTSWEQY TRBJ2-7 TRBV10-2
ATSDLPGEDTEAF TRBJ1-1 TRBV24-1
ASSLGLAVTGELF TRBJ2-2 TRBV5-1
ASSFGRSSYEQY TRBJ2-7 TRBV28
ASSPRQGDTIY TRBJ1-3 TRBV5-1
ASSSIAGPNLNEQF TRBJ2-1 TRBV28
ASSFLTSFERNTGELF TRBJ2-2 TRBV5-8
ASSRASGTPYEQY TRBJ2-7 TRBV4-1
ASSEAPFRRFYEQY TRBJ2-7 TRBV2
ASSRGTVTYNEQF TRBJ2-1 TRBV7-8
ASSYERERALF TRBJ2-1 TRBV6-6
ASSQRFLDNEKLF TRBJ1-4 TRBV4-1
AGQGATYNSPLH TRBJ1-6 TRBV2
ASRLLAGATTDTQY TRBJ2-3 TRBV2
ASSPSHRYQPQH TRBJ1-5 TRBV28
AISESRDSGANVLT TRBJ2-6 TRBV10-3
ASNGLILGTEAF TRBJ1-1 TRBV2
ASSPTTGRYEQY TRBJ2-7 TRBV7-2
ATSDTGTSSNTGELF TRBJ2-2 TRBV24-1
ASSVRLAGNEQF TRBJ2-1 TRBV9
ASSQGAGGAF TRBJ1-1 TRBV3-1/TRBV3-2
ASSVTASGTDTQY TRBJ2-3 TRBV9
ASSSHSGKWNEQF TRBJ2-1 TRBV7-9
ASSLEWGHTDTQY TRBJ2-3 TRBV7-6
ASRQLGQGHFNSPLH TRBJ1-6 TRBV2
ASSSDMSSYNEQF TRBJ2-1 TRBV28
ASSYSSMGTDYGYT TRBJ1-2 TRBV6-5
ASSQDRQGGNEKLF TRBJ1-4 TRBV4-3